This T cell receptor beta chain stems from a study of cytomegalovirus exposure and HLA in healthy donors. Germline-derived CDR1 and CDR2 are SEHNR and FQNEAQ (reference sequence). There are 15 residues in the CDR3. V dropped 2 bases and J dropped 5 bases, with 15 bases sitting between them. PCR amplification relied on 60 Vbeta primers (plus 13 Jbeta primers). TCRdb's table, derived via immunoSEQ multiplex PCR, lists solely in-frame clones and lacks some. Here the sample spans over 50,000 clones, about four fifths being singletons. What was sequenced was PBMCs. This chain connects TRBV7-9 to TRBJ2-5; no definite D call. The receptor was isolated from a man between 35 and 55 years old in good health and CMV-seronegative. The CDR3 nucleotides are TGTGCCAGCAGCTTAAACCGTCCGCGGCGGGAGACCCAGTACTTC. This codes for CASSLNRPRRETQYF.